This entry concerns a single T cell receptor beta chain. Its antigen remains unknown. The protocol was immunoSEQ multiplex PCR, while the TCRdb copy is restricted to in-frame clones and leaves out a portion. The table has approximately 85,000 clones, 70% to 90% seen once; the top ten hold 6% to 9%. The sample belongs to a study of T cell responses to AZD1222 COVID-19 vaccine. Study-level findings and limits: Researchers took repertoire samples only after the peak T cell response had come. Clonal diversity may have been underestimated in mostly white British donors. Unmutated variant regions are reportedly the target of nearly half of TCRs that are spike-specific. At study baseline, merely roughly 6 AZD1222 recipients were seropositive.

Sample: peripheral blood, taken on day 0 of AZD1222 vaccination. The clonotype originates from an adult in good health.

The CDR3 reads CASSIQGLETQYF. The CDR3 DNA sequence: TGTGCCAGCAGTATACAGGGATTGGAGACCCAGTACTTC. The rearrangement joins TRBV2 to TRBJ2-5; perhaps TRBD1 as D (6 bases). Trimming shortened V by 5 bases and J by 5 bases, and 12 bases separated the two germline ends. Per germline, CDR1 SNHLY and CDR2 FYNNEI. The CDR3 sequence is 13 residues long.